This TCR beta chain was captured in a study of cytomegalovirus exposure and HLA in healthy donors. Donors counted as nominally healthy when sampled, yet unrecorded immune exposures were likely. Primers included in the PCR were 60 Vbeta and 13 Jbeta primers. Produced via immunoSEQ multiplex PCR; TCRdb's table is partial and in-frame only. The sample includes hundreds of thousands of clones, around 73% seen only once; the top ten take 3.8%. The source of this sequence is a male donor in good health and CMV-seronegative. Sample: PBMCs.

CDR3 protein: CASSQKHGRLSYEQYF. Written as DNA, the CDR3 is TGTGCCAGCAGCCAAAAACACGGGAGGTTATCCTACGAGCAGTACTTC. This sequence joins TRBV14 and TRBJ2-7, with 7 bases lining up with TRBD2. The germline V gene encodes CDR1 SGHDN and CDR2 FVKESK. V was clipped by 2 bases and J by 1 base; unmatched bases: 8. This CDR3 has 16 residues.